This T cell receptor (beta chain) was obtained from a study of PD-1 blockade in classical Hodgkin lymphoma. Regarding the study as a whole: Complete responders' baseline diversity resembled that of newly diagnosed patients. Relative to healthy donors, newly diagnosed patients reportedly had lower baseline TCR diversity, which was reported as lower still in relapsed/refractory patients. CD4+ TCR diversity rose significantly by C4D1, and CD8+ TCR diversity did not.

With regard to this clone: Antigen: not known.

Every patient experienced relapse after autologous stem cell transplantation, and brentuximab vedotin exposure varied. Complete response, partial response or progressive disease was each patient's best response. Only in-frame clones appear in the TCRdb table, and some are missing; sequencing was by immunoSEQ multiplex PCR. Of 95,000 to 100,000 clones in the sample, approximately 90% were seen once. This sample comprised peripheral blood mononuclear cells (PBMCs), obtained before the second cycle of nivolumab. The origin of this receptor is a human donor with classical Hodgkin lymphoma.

The CDR3 here is CASSKIGPFNSLLHF. For the CDR3, the DNA is TGTGCCAGCAGCAAAATCGGACCGTTTAATTCACTCCTCCACTTT. The V call is TRBV21-1, the J call TRBJ1-6. TRBV21-1 is designated a pseudogene. CDR3 length equals 15 residues.